Sequencing of this T cell receptor (beta chain) was carried out in a study of PD-1 blockade in classical Hodgkin lymphoma. Study-wide results and caveats: The study found that TCR diversity rose significantly by C4D1 in CD4+ but not CD8+ cells. Why repertoires differed is undefined; disease activity or prior therapy possibly contributed. The study found complete responders had baseline diversity similar to newly diagnosed patients.

The V gene end was trimmed by 5 bases and the J gene end by 6 bases; junction bases not matched to a gene: 10. This CDR3 spans 15 amino acids. The germline V gene has CDR1 MDHEN and CDR2 SYDVKM. A note on this clone: No antigen is known for it.

Sequencing was performed with immunoSEQ multiplex PCR; in TCRdb, only in-frame clones are kept and a portion is missing. The sample carries more than 50,000 clones, under 95% recorded once. All patients relapsed after autologous stem cell transplantation, and brentuximab vedotin exposure varied. Classification of best responses gave complete response, partial response or progressive disease. This chain connects TRBV28 to TRBJ2-3; 8 bases map to TRBD2. The sequencing used peripheral blood mononuclear cells (PBMCs), collected at baseline. This receptor was taken from a human donor with classical Hodgkin lymphoma. The CDR3 DNA is TGTGCCAGCAGTATTCAGCGGGAGTGGGGCGATACGCAGTATTTT. Translating gives CASSIQREWGDTQYF. The variable domain in full, with the rest retrieved from reference TRBV28 and TRBJ2-3, is DVKVTQSSRYLVKRTGEKVFLECVQDMDHENMFWYRQDPGLGLRLIYFSYDVKMKEKGDIPEGYSVSREKKERFSLILESASTNQTSMYLCASSIQREWGDTQYFGPGTRLTVL.